One T cell receptor beta chain is described in this entry. Its binding antigen is unknown. The sample holds no much larger clone one base away, and base qualities are not on file. The data derive from a study of blood T cell repertoires in COVID-19 (dated by TCRdb to about 2020). At the level of the whole study: The collaborator samples originated in the United States, Italy and Spain and spanned the acute and convalescent phases of COVID-19. The material from the prospective study consisted of cDNA or gDNA derived from T cells, B-cell-depleted T cells, or PBMCs. Where available, HLA class I and class II types were taken from metadata supplied by the sample provider and were not determined by assay-based typing. Sample metadata almost always included a de-identified subject ID, COVID-19 status, age in years and sex. Samples were obtained from the ongoing ImmuneRACE study (first 160 participants) and from 950 to 1,500 subjects provided by 6 global collaborators. Deeply sampled blood TCRbeta repertoires from subjects exposed to, actively infected with, or recovered from COVID-19 were included in the dataset. A freely available public database, intended as a resource for researchers studying the immune response to SARS-CoV-2, is where the repertoires were released.

Findings and caveats that apply to the study as a whole: The amount of clinical and demographic metadata varied by source and participant and was provided uncurated.

The collaborating institutions used their own protocols to collect whole blood in K2EDTA tubes. For TCRbeta analysis, collaborators shipped samples in one of three forms: frozen whole blood, isolated PBMCs, or DNA extracted from either of those sample types. The junction shows trimming of 6 bases on V and 4 bases on J, and the gene matches do not reach 9 bases of it. The CDR3 covers 14 residues, taking in both the cysteine and the phenylalanine. The CDR3 DNA has 42 bases and is translated from base 1. The germline V gene yields SQVTM for CDR1 and ANQGSEA for CDR2. TCRbeta CDR3 regions were amplified from genomic DNA by means of the immunoSEQ Assay, a bias-controlled multiplex PCR. The study's processing was this. Within the assay, amplification of reference gene primers was used to estimate how many nucleated cells each sample contained. To quantify the absolute abundance of each unique TCRbeta CDR3 rearrangement, sequence reads were collapsed and filtered. Productive Simpson clonality was computed per sample as the square root of Simpson's diversity index over productive rearrangements. The clones in this table, taken by TCRdb from immuneACCESS, are in-frame only. Not every clone is retained; where verified, under half of the shortfall comes from an unresolved V gene, and the cause of the rest is unknown. Clonal size and the V and J genes are those of that table, whereas D and trimming came from the DNA. This sample holds tens of thousands of clones; around 90% were observed only once. The ten largest account for 5% to 6.5% of the sample.

Sequencing was performed on peripheral blood. This receptor was taken from a human donor in a cohort sampled during active COVID-19. The chain joins TRBV29-1 to TRBJ1-1; 9 bases in the middle match TRBD1. The nucleotide sequence is TGCAGCGTCGAGAGGGGACAGGGAGCCACTGAAGCTTTCTTT. This sequence encodes CSVERGQGATEAFF.